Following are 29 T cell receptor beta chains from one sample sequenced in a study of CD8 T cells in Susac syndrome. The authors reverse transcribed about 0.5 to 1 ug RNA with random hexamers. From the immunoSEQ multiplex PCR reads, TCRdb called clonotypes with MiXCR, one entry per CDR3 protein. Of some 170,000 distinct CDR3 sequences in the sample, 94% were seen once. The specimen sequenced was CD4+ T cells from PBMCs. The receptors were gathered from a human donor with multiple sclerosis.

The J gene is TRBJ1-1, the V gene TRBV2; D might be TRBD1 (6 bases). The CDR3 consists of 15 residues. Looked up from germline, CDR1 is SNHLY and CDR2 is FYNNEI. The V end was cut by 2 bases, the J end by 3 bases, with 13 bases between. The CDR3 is CASSEIAGADTEAFF. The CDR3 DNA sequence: TGTGCCAGCAGTGAAATCGCAGGGGCCGACACTGAAGCTTTCTTT.

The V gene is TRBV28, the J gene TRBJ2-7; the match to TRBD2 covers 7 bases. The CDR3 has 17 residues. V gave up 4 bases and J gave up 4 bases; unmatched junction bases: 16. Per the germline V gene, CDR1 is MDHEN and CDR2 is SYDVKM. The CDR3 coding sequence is TGTGCCAGCAGTTCCCCAACTAGCGCCGCGCCGCATTACGAGCAGTACTTC. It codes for CASSSPTSAAPHYEQYF.

CDR3 DNA sequence: TGTGCCAGCAGCTTGCTAAACGGACAGGGGAACAATGAGCAGTTCTTC. Amino acids: CASSLLNGQGNNEQFF. This chain links TRBV5-4 with TRBJ2-1; 9 bases are a match to TRBD1. J was trimmed by 5 bases and V by 1 base; bases with no gene match: 7. This CDR3 contains 16 residues. Per germline, CDR1 SGHNT and CDR2 YYREEE (reference sequence).

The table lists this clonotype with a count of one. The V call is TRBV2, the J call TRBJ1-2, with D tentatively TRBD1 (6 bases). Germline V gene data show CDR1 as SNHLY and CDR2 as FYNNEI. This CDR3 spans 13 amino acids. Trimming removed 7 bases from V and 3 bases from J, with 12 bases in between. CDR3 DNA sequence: TGTGCCAGCAATCCGGACAGCTACTATGGCTACACCTTC. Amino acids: CASNPDSYYGYTF.

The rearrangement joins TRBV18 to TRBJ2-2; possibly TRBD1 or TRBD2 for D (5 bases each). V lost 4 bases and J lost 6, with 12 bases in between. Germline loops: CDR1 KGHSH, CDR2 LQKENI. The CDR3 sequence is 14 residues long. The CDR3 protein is CASSRDASPGELFF. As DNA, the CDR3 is TGTGCCAGCTCACGGGACGCCTCGCCCGGGGAGCTGTTTTTT.

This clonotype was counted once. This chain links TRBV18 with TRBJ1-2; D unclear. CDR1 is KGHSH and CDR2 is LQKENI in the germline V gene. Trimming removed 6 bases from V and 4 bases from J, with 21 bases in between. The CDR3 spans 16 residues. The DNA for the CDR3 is TGTGCCAGCTCGGAAGGGTTAGAAGCCGGGGTCTATGGCTACACCTTC. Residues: CASSEGLEAGVYGYTF. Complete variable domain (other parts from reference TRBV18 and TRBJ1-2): NAGVMQNPRHLVRRRGQEARLRCSPMKGHSHVYWYRQLPEEGLKFMVYLQKENIIDESGMPKERFSAEFPKEGPSILRIQQVVRGDSAAYFCASSEGLEAGVYGYTFGSGTRLTVV.

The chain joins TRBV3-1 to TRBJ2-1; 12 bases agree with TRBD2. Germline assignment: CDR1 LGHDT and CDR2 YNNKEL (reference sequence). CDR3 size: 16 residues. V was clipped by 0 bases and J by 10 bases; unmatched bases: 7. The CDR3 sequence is CASSQELAGGDGEQFF. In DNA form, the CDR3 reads TGTGCCAGCAGCCAAGAACTAGCGGGAGGCGATGGGGAGCAGTTCTTC.

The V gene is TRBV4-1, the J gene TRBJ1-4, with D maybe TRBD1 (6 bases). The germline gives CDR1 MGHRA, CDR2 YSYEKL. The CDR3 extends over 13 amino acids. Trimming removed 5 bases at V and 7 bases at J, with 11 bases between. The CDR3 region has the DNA TGCGCCAGCAGCGCGACAGGTCGTGAAAAACTGTTTTTT. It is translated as CASSATGREKLFF.

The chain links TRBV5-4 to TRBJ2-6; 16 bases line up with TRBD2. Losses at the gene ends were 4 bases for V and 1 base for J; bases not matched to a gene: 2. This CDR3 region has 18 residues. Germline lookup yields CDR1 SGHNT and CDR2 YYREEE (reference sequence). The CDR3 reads CASSAGLAGGSGANVLTF. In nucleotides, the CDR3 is TGTGCCAGCAGCGCGGGACTAGCGGGAGGGTCTGGGGCCAACGTCCTGACTTTC.

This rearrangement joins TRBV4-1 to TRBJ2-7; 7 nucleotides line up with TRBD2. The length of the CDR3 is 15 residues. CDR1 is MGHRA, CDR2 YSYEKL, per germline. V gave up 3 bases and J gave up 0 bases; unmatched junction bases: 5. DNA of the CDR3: TGCGCCAGCAGCCATGGGCGGGGGAGCTCCTACGAGCAGTACTTC. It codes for CASSHGRGSSYEQYF.

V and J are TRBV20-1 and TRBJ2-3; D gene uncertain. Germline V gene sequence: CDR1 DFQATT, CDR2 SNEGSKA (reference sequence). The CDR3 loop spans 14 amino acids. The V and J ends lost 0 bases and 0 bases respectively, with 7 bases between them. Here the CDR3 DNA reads TGCAGTGCTAGAGATCCGATTAGCACAGATACGCAGTATTTT. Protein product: CSARDPISTDTQYF.

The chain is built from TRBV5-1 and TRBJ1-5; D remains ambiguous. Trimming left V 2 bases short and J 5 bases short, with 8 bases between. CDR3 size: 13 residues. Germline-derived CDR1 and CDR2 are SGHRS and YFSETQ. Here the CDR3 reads CASSFGVDQPQHF. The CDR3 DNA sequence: TGCGCCAGCAGCTTTGGGGTGGATCAGCCCCAGCATTTT.

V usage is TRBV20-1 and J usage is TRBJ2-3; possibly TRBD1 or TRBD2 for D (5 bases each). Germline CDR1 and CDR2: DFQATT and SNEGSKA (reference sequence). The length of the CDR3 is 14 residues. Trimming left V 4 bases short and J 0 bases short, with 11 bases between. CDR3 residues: CSAKPGPSTDTQYF. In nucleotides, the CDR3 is TGCAGTGCTAAACCGGGACCGAGCACAGATACGCAGTATTTT.

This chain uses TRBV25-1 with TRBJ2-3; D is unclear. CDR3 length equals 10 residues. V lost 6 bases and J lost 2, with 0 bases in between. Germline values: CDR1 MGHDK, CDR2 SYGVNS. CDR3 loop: CASSTDTQYF. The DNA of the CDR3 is TGTGCCAGCAGCACAGATACGCAGTATTTT.

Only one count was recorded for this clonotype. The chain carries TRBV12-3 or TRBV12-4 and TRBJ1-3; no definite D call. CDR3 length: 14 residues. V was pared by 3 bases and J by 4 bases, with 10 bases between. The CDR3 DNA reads TGTGCCAGCAGTTTGACGGCAGCAGGAAACACCATATATTTT. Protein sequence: CASSLTAAGNTIYF.

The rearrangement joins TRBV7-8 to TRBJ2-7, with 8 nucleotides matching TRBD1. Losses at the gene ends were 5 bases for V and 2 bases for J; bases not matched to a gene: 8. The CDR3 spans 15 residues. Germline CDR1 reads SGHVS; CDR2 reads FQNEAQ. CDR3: CASSPNRDRPYEQYF. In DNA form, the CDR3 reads TGTGCCAGCAGCCCAAACCGGGACAGGCCCTACGAGCAGTACTTC.

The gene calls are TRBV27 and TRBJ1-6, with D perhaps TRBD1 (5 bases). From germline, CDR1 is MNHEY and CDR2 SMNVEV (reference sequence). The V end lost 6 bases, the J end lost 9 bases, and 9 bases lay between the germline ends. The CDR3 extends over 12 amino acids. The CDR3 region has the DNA TGTGCCAGCAGGCGTGGGGGTTCACCCCTCCACTTT. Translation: CASRRGGSPLHF.

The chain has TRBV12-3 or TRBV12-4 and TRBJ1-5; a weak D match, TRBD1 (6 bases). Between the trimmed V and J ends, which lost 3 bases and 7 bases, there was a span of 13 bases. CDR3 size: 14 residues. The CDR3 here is CASSFSGAEQPQHF. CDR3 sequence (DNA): TGTGCCAGCAGTTTTTCGGGGGCAGAACAGCCCCAGCATTTT.

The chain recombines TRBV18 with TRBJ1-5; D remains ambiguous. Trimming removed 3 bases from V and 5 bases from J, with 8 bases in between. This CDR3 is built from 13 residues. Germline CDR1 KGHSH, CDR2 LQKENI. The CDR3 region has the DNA TGTGCCAGCTCACCCGGGGAGGATCAGCCCCAGCATTTT. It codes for CASSPGEDQPQHF.

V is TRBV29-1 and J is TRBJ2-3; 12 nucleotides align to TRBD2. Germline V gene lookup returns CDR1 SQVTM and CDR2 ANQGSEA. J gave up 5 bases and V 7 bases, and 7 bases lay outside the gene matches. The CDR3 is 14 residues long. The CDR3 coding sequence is TGCAGCGCTAGCGGGAGGGCCGGGGGAGATACGCAGTATTTT. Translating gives CSASGRAGGDTQYF.

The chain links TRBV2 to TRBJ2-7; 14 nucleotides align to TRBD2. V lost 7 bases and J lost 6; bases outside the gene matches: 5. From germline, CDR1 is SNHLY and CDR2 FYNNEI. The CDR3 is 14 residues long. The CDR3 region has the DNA TGTGCCAGCAAGGGACTAGCGGGAGTTGCCGAGCAGTACTTC. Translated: CASKGLAGVAEQYF. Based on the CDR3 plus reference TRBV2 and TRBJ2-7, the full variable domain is EPEVTQTPSHQVTQMGQEVILRCVPISNHLYFYWYRQILGQKVEFLVSFYNNEISEKSEIFDDQFSVERPDGSNFTLKIRSTKLEDSAMYFCASKGLAGVAEQYFGPGTRLTVT.

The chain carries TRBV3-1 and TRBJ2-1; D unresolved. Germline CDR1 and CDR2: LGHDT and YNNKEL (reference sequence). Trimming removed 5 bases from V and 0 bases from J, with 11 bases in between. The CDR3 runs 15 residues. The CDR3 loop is CASSSSLSSYNEQFF. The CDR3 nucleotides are TGTGCCAGCAGCTCTTCCCTAAGCTCCTACAATGAGCAGTTCTTC.

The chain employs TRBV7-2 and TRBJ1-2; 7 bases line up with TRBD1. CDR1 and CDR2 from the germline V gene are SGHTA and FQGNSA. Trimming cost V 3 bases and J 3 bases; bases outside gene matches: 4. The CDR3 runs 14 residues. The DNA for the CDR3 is TGTGCCAGCAGCTTGGGGGGGACAGACTATGGCTACACCTTC. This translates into CASSLGGTDYGYTF.

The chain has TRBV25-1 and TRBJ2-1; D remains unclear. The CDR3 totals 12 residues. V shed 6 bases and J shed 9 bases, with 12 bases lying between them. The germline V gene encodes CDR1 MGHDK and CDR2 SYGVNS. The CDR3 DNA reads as TGTGCCAGCAGCCCTTCCCCGGGTGAGCAGTTCTTC. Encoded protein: CASSPSPGEQFF. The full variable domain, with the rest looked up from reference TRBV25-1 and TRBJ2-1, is EADIYQTPRYLVIGTGKKITLECSQTMGHDKMYWYQQDPGMELHLIHYSYGVNSTEKGDLSSESTVSRIRTEHFPLTLESARPSHTSQYLCASSPSPGEQFFGPGTRLTVL.

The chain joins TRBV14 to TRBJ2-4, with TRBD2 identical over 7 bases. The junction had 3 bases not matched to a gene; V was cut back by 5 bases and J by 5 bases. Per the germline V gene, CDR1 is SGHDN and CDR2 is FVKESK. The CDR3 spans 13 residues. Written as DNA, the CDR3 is TGTGCCAGCAGCTCTACTAGCGAAAACATTCAGTACTTC. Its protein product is CASSSTSENIQYF. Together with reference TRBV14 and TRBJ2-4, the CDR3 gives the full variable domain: EAGVTQFPSHSVIEKGQTVTLRCDPISGHDNLYWYRRVMGKEIKFLLHFVKESKQDESGMPNNRFLAERTGGTYSTLKVQPAELEDSGVYFCASSSTSENIQYFGAGTRLSVL.

This chain's CDR3 is CASSGRQGASEKLFF. The CDR3 nucleotides are TGTGCCAGCAGTGGGCGACAGGGGGCTAGTGAAAAACTGTTTTTT. The chain is built from TRBV28 and TRBJ1-4; 10 bases align to TRBD1. Per germline, CDR1 MDHEN and CDR2 SYDVKM. CDR3 size: 15 residues. V lost 5 bases, J lost 7 bases, and 7 bases stayed unmatched. The entire variable domain, with the rest obtained from reference TRBV28 and TRBJ1-4, is as follows: DVKVTQSSRYLVKRTGEKVFLECVQDMDHENMFWYRQDPGLGLRLIYFSYDVKMKEKGDIPEGYSVSREKKERFSLILESASTNQTSMYLCASSGRQGASEKLFFGSGTQLSVL.

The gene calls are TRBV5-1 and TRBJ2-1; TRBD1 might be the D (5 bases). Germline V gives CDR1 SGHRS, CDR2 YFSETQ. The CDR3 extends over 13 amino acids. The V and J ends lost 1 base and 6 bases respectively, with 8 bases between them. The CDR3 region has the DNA TGCGCCAGCAGCTTGTGGGGCGTCAATGAGCAGTTCTTC. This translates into CASSLWGVNEQFF.

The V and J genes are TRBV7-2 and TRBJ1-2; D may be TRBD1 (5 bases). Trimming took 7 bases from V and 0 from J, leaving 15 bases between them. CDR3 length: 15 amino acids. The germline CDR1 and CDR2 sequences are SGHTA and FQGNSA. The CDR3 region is CASTLPGRSNYGYTF. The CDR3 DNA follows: TGTGCCAGCACCCTTCCAGGGAGATCTAACTATGGCTACACCTTC. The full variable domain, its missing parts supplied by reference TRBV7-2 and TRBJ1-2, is GAGVSQSPSNKVTEKGKDVELRCDPISGHTALYWYRQSLGQGLEFLIYFQGNSAPDKSGLPSDRFSAERTGGSVSTLTIQRTQQEDSAVYLCASTLPGRSNYGYTFGSGTRLTVV.

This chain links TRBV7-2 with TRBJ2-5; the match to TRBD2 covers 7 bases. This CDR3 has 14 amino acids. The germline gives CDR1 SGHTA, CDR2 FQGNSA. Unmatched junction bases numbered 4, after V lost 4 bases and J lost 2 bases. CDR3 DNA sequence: TGTGCCAGCAGCTCCTGGGGGGGACAAGAGACCCAGTACTTC. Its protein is CASSSWGGQETQYF.